This TCR beta chain was captured by sequencing in a study of blood T cell repertoires in COVID-19. Study-level background: T cells, B-cell-depleted T cells, or PBMCs supplied cDNA or gDNA.

Membership in each cohort depended on participant-reported clinical history. In the study's own analysis: From reference gene primer amplification, estimates of nucleated cell counts were derived. The method was immunoSEQ multiplex PCR; TCRdb's version includes in-frame clones alone and lacks a portion of them. The V and J calls and clone size come from that table; D and trimming were worked out from the DNA. Counted here are a few hundred thousand clones, approximately 90% occurring once; the ten biggest clones make up over 9%. V lost 6 bases to trimming and J lost 7 bases, with 15 bases between them. Germline lookup yields CDR1 SNHLY and CDR2 FYNNEI. This CDR3 is built from 13 residues.

The TCR was taken from a woman between 40 and 50 years old who had recovered from COVID-19. The sample taken for sequencing was PBMCs or T cells enriched from blood (not recorded which). The chain links TRBV2 to TRBJ1-1; D perhaps matches TRBD1 (5 bases). CDR3 sequence (DNA): TGTGCCAGCAGGTCTTGGGGGACTATTGAAGCTTTCTTT. Translating gives CASRSWGTIEAFF.